The present TCR beta chain was sequenced within a study of HIV-infected patients and healthy controls. Regarding the study as a whole: The study did not determine the donors' HLA types. HIV-infected patients and controls differed significantly in mean usage of eight alpha and eight beta V genes.

As for this clonotype: Its antigen remains unknown.

About 450 ng RNA was reverse transcribed with alpha and beta constant-region primers. Alpha and beta chain libraries were made separately by chain-specific third strand synthesis with multiplexing indices. From the 5' RACE reads, TCRdb called clonotypes with MiXCR, one entry per CDR3 protein. This table holds approximately 17,000 distinct CDR3 sequences, roughly a tenth found once. Whole blood was used without fractionation, so all unsorted peripheral T cells were included. Source material: blood. The source of this sequence is an adult in good health.

CDR3: CASSYRDSSYEQYF. The DNA of the CDR3 is TGTGCCAGCAGCTATAGGGACAGCTCCTACGAGCAGTACTTC. V is TRBV28 and J is TRBJ2-7, with 7 bases lining up with TRBD1. CDR3 length: 14 amino acids. Germline CDR1 and CDR2: MDHEN and SYDVKM. V was clipped by 6 bases and J by 0 bases; unmatched bases: 5.